The rows below give T cell receptor beta chains drawn from one sample of a study of shared clonotypes between healthy human individuals. Assay used: immunoSEQ multiplex PCR; TCRdb lists only in-frame clones, some missing. The sample lists about 960,000 clones, around 80% occurring once. Sequenced material: memory CD4+ T cells sorted from blood. The origin of the receptors is a man younger than 35 in good health. The CDR3 runs from the conserved cysteine through the conserved F or W. The D gene is left open where the match is weak. Rows may omit the clone size; those that give it use once, few, many or a size class.

clone size: -; D gene: TRBD1; V gene: TRBV18; J gene: TRBJ2-5; CDR3 DNA: TGTGCCAGCTCACGTGACAGGGAAGAGACCCAGTACTTC; CDR3 protein: CASSRDREETQYF
clone size: -; D gene: -; V gene: TRBV2; J gene: TRBJ1-1; CDR3 DNA: TGTGCCAGCAGAGCAGGGGTGCTCACTGAAGCTTTCTTT; CDR3 protein: CASRAGVLTEAFF
clone size: -; D gene: TRBD2; V gene: TRBV27; J gene: TRBJ2-1; CDR3 DNA: TGTGCCAGCCGATGGACTAGCGGGAGCCTTGGCGGGAATGAGCAGTTCTTC; CDR3 protein: CASRWTSGSLGGNEQFF
clone size: -; D gene: -; V gene: TRBV18; J gene: TRBJ2-7; CDR3 DNA: TGTGCCAGCTCACGACGGGGGCCAGGGGAGGACGAGCAGTACTTC; CDR3 protein: CASSRRGPGEDEQYF
clone size: few; D gene: -; V gene: TRBV18; J gene: TRBJ1-2; CDR3 DNA: TGTGCCAGCTCACCAGTTTCAGAGGGCTATGGCTACACCTTC; CDR3 protein: CASSPVSEGYGYTF
clone size: few; D gene: -; V gene: TRBV30; J gene: TRBJ2-6; CDR3 DNA: TGTGCCTGGATTGGAGGGGCTGGGGCCAACGTCCTGACTTTC; CDR3 protein: CAWIGGAGANVLTF
clone size: -; D gene: -; V gene: TRBV5-1; J gene: TRBJ2-5; CDR3 DNA: TGCGCCAGCAGCTTGGCCGGTCAGGGGCAAGAGACCCAGTACTTC; CDR3 protein: CASSLAGQGQETQYF
clone size: -; D gene: TRBD1; V gene: TRBV9; J gene: TRBJ2-5; CDR3 DNA: TGTGCCAGCAGCGTATCGACAGGGGGCCTTTGGGAGACCCAGTACTTC; CDR3 protein: CASSVSTGGLWETQYF
clone size: -; D gene: TRBD2; V gene: TRBV5-1; J gene: TRBJ2-1; CDR3 DNA: TGCGCCAGCAGCTCGTCTGCGCGGGGGGGATCCTACAATGAGCAGTTCTTC; CDR3 protein: CASSSSARGGSYNEQFF
clone size: -; D gene: TRBD2; V gene: TRBV5-6; J gene: TRBJ2-7; CDR3 DNA: TGTGCCAGCAGCTCACAACTAGCGGGGAGCTCCTACGAGCAGTACTTC; CDR3 protein: CASSSQLAGSSYEQYF
clone size: -; D gene: -; V gene: TRBV30; J gene: TRBJ2-3; CDR3 DNA: TGTGCCTGGAGTGTATGGAGGGGGCTTCGCACAGATACGCAGTATTTT; CDR3 protein: CAWSVWRGLRTDTQYF
clone size: -; D gene: -; V gene: TRBV5-1; J gene: TRBJ2-7; CDR3 DNA: TGCGCCAGCAGCTACACCTCCTCCGGGACTCGGGAGCAGTACTTC; CDR3 protein: CASSYTSSGTREQYF
clone size: -; D gene: -; V gene: TRBV7-9; J gene: TRBJ1-1; CDR3 DNA: TGTGCCAGCAGTAGGGGGAACACTGAAGCTTTCTTT; CDR3 protein: CASSRGNTEAFF
clone size: -; D gene: -; V gene: TRBV5-6; J gene: TRBJ2-5; CDR3 DNA: TGTGCCAGCGGCCAGGTGCGACAAGAGACCCAGTACTTC; CDR3 protein: CASGQVRQETQYF
clone size: few; D gene: -; V gene: TRBV30; J gene: TRBJ2-7; CDR3 DNA: TGTGCCTGGAGCTCCTGGGGACCGCAGGGCGAGCAGTACTTC; CDR3 protein: CAWSSWGPQGEQYF
clone size: -; D gene: TRBD1; V gene: TRBV19; J gene: TRBJ1-2; CDR3 DNA: TGTGCCAGTAGTGGGTCGGACAGGGGCTATGGCTACACCTTC; CDR3 protein: CASSGSDRGYGYTF
clone size: -; D gene: -; V gene: TRBV7-9; J gene: TRBJ2-7; CDR3 DNA: TGTGCCAGCAGCCCCTATGTGTCCCACCAGTACTTC; CDR3 protein: CASSPYVSHQYF
clone size: -; D gene: -; V gene: TRBV6-1; J gene: TRBJ1-5; CDR3 DNA: TGTGCCAGCAGCGCAAGCCCGGGCAATCAGCCCCAGCATTTT; CDR3 protein: CASSASPGNQPQHF
clone size: -; D gene: -; V gene: TRBV19; J gene: TRBJ1-2; CDR3 DNA: TGTGCCAGTAGTATACCTGGGTGGGCCTATGGCTACACCTTC; CDR3 protein: CASSIPGWAYGYTF
clone size: -; D gene: -; V gene: TRBV2; J gene: TRBJ1-1; CDR3 DNA: TGTGCCAGCTGCGGAGACCGACACACTGAAGCTTTCTTT; CDR3 protein: CASCGDRHTEAFF
clone size: -; D gene: -; V gene: TRBV30; J gene: TRBJ2-3; CDR3 DNA: TGTGCCTGGAGTCTGCCGCCGGATACGCAGTATTTT; CDR3 protein: CAWSLPPDTQYF
clone size: -; D gene: -; V gene: TRBV7-6; J gene: TRBJ1-4; CDR3 DNA: TGTGCCAGCAGCTTAGGTTACGGGGGCGATGAAAAACTGTTTTTT; CDR3 protein: CASSLGYGGDEKLFF
clone size: many; D gene: -; V gene: TRBV5-1; J gene: TRBJ2-2; CDR3 DNA: TGCGCCAGCAGCTTGGCCCGGGGGGCCACCGGGGAGCTGTTTTTT; CDR3 protein: CASSLARGATGELFF
clone size: -; D gene: -; V gene: TRBV18; J gene: TRBJ1-1; CDR3 DNA: TGTGCCAGCTCACCATCTGCGGGGACACCTGTCGCTGAAGCTTTCTTT; CDR3 protein: CASSPSAGTPVAEAFF
clone size: -; D gene: -; V gene: TRBV5-4; J gene: TRBJ1-6; CDR3 DNA: TGTGCCAGCAGCTTGGGCGTTCGGGAGCCCCTCCACTTT; CDR3 protein: CASSLGVREPLHF